The 30 T cell receptor beta chains below all came from one sample that was sequenced in a study of OX40 agonist ivuxolimab in advanced cancers. Measured with immunoSEQ multiplex PCR; TCRdb has only the in-frame clones, and not every one. Of more than 45,000 clones in the sample, roughly 85% are singletons; the top ten hold about 4.5%. The material was CD4+ or CD8+ T cells sorted from blood, obtained in a trial of the OX40 agonist ivuxolimab. Every receptor here comes from an adult with an advanced solid tumor such as melanoma, head and neck, liver or kidney cancer.

The V and J genes are TRBV11-3 and TRBJ1-1; the D is unclear. The length of the CDR3 is 13 residues. The ends were cut back, 0 bases at V and 2 bases at J, with 4 bases in the middle. Germline lookup yields CDR1 SGHNT and CDR2 YENEEA. CDR3 loop: CASSLDSNTEAFF. CDR3 in DNA: TGTGCCAGCAGCTTAGACAGCAACACTGAAGCTTTCTTT.

The chain uses TRBV28 and TRBJ2-7; D ambiguous. V lost 2 bases, J lost 6 bases, and 11 bases lay in between. The germline V gene encodes CDR1 MDHEN and CDR2 SYDVKM. The CDR3 sequence is 13 residues long. The CDR3 sequence: CASSLHGGGEQYF. In DNA form, the CDR3 reads TGTGCCAGCAGTTTACATGGCGGCGGCGAGCAGTACTTC.

The chain carries TRBV27 and TRBJ2-7; D tentatively fits TRBD1 or TRBD2 (7 bases each). CDR1 is MNHEY and CDR2 is SMNVEV in the germline V gene (reference sequence). CDR3 length equals 15 residues. The V end lost 9 bases, the J end lost 3 bases, and 21 bases lay between the germline ends. The CDR3 here is CASRQGPAGFYEQYF. CDR3 nucleotide sequence: TGTGCCAGTCGACAGGGCCCAGCGGGGTTCTACGAGCAGTACTTC.

This clone was seen repeatedly, ten times or more. The CDR3 is CASSLSPYGYGYTF. The CDR3, as DNA: TGTGCCAGCAGCTTATCACCGTACGGCTATGGCTACACCTTC. The chain carries TRBV11-2 and TRBJ1-2; unclear D gene. The CDR3 extends over 14 amino acids. Germline CDR1 SGHAT, CDR2 FQNNGV. Trimming removed 2 bases at V and 4 bases at J, with 11 bases between.

The chain recombines TRBV5-4 with TRBJ2-3; unclear D gene. V was trimmed by 0 bases and J by 6 bases, leaving 5 bases between them. This CDR3 is 12 amino acids long. CDR1 SGHNT and CDR2 YYREEE come from the germline V gene (reference sequence). The CDR3 nucleotides are TGTGCCAGCAGCTTGGGGTTGGATACGCAGTATTTT. As protein: CASSLGLDTQYF.

There are a few counts of this clone. The chain couples TRBV19 to TRBJ2-7; TRBD1 matches at 7 bases. The CDR3 is made up of 15 amino acids. V was clipped by 3 bases and J by 1 base; unmatched bases: 6. Germline CDR1 reads LNHDA; CDR2 reads SQIVND (reference sequence). DNA of the CDR3: TGTGCCAGTAGTATCTCCCGGGACAGTTCCTACGAGCAGTACTTC. Amino acid sequence: CASSISRDSSYEQYF. The whole variable domain, filled in from reference TRBV19 and TRBJ2-7, reads DGGITQSPKYLFRKEGQNVTLSCEQNLNHDAMYWYRQDPGQGLRLIYYSQIVNDFQKGDIAEGYSVSREKKESFPLTVTSAQKNPTAFYLCASSISRDSSYEQYFGPGTRLTVT.

This clone was seen a handful of times. The V gene is TRBV5-1, the J gene TRBJ2-1; D perhaps matches TRBD2 (5 bases). V shed 4 bases and J shed 0 bases, with 8 bases lying between them. Looked up from germline, CDR1 is SGHRS and CDR2 is YFSETQ. The CDR3 spans 14 residues. CDR3 DNA: TGCGCCAGCAGCATTGGGAGCTCCTACAATGAGCAGTTCTTC. Its translation is CASSIGSSYNEQFF.

The CDR3 DNA follows: TGTGCCAGCAGCTTGGCCCTAGCGGGAGGGTTTAAAGATACGCAGTATTTT. As protein: CASSLALAGGFKDTQYF. The V and J genes are TRBV5-8 and TRBJ2-3, with 12 bases fitting TRBD2. Trimming at V came to 0 bases and at J to 5 bases, leaving 7 bases not matched to a gene. There are 17 residues in the CDR3. The germline CDR1 and CDR2 sequences are SGHTS and YDEGEE.

This clone has a handful of counts. The V gene is TRBV4-1, the J gene TRBJ2-7; D gene ambiguous. V lost 2 bases to trimming and J lost 2 bases, with 10 bases between them. This CDR3 is built from 14 residues. Looked up from germline, CDR1 is MGHRA and CDR2 is YSYEKL. This chain's CDR3 is CASSQLGEAYEQYF. The DNA for the CDR3 is TGCGCCAGCAGCCAACTCGGCGAGGCCTACGAGCAGTACTTC.

The chain combines TRBV11-2 with TRBJ2-5, with D possibly being TRBD2 (6 bases). V was pared by 6 bases and J by 4 bases, with 12 bases between. Looked up from germline, CDR1 is SGHAT and CDR2 is FQNNGV. The CDR3 has 13 amino acids. The CDR3 DNA reads as TGTGCCAGCAGACGGACTATGGGAGAGACCCAGTACTTC. Translated: CASRRTMGETQYF.

The rearrangement links TRBV19 to TRBJ2-1; maybe TRBD2 (5 bases). CDR3 size: 18 residues. V was trimmed by 2 bases and J by 4 bases, leaving 21 bases between them. Germline-derived CDR1 and CDR2 are LNHDA and SQIVND (reference sequence). The CDR3 DNA reads as TGTGCCAGTAGTATAAACCCGCCTGCTAGCAGTTTTTACAATGAGCAGTTCTTC. Its translation is CASSINPPASSFYNEQFF.

The chain recombines TRBV7-9 with TRBJ2-1, with a possible D match to TRBD2 (6 bases). Trimming left V 1 base short and J 2 bases short, with 15 bases between. The germline V gene encodes CDR1 SEHNR and CDR2 FQNEAQ (reference sequence). The CDR3 contains 17 residues. For the CDR3, the DNA is TGTGCCAGCAGCTTAGACTGGCGGCGGGGAACCTACAATGAGCAGTTCTTC. It codes for CASSLDWRRGTYNEQFF.

The chain carries TRBV30 and TRBJ1-3; TRBD1 is a possible D gene (5 bases). The V and J ends lost 5 bases and 8 bases respectively, with 16 bases between them. The CDR3 extends over 13 amino acids. The germline gives CDR1 GTSNPN, CDR2 SVGIG (reference sequence). DNA of the CDR3: TGTGCCTGGGTGGGAAGGGACGGAGACACCATATATTTT. It translates to CAWVGRDGDTIYF.

The gene calls are TRBV15 and TRBJ2-7; 7 bases are shared with TRBD1. V lost 5 bases and J lost 2; bases outside the gene matches: 6. CDR1 and CDR2 (germline): LNHNV, YYDKDF (reference sequence). This CDR3 has 14 amino acids. The CDR3 is CATSEHRGTYEQYF. CDR3 nucleotides: TGTGCCACCAGCGAACACAGGGGAACCTACGAGCAGTACTTC.

The V and J genes are TRBV28 and TRBJ1-1; D call uncertain. Between the trimmed V and J ends, which lost 5 bases and 7 bases, there was a span of 14 bases. The CDR3 runs to 13 residues. CDR1 and CDR2 (germline): MDHEN, SYDVKM. CDR3 loop: CASSPLWAGEAFF. In nucleotides, the CDR3 is TGTGCCAGCAGTCCGCTGTGGGCCGGTGAAGCTTTCTTT. Using reference TRBV28 and TRBJ1-1 for the parts outside the CDR3, the full variable domain is DVKVTQSSRYLVKRTGEKVFLECVQDMDHENMFWYRQDPGLGLRLIYFSYDVKMKEKGDIPEGYSVSREKKERFSLILESASTNQTSMYLCASSPLWAGEAFFGQGTRLTVV.

The chain is built from TRBV7-9 and TRBJ2-2; D gene unclear. The CDR3 runs to 14 residues. Germline values: CDR1 SEHNR, CDR2 FQNEAQ (reference sequence). V lost 5 bases, J lost 3 bases, and 10 bases lay in between. The CDR3 region is CASSPRTDTGELFF. CDR3 DNA sequence: TGTGCCAGCAGCCCAAGGACGGACACCGGGGAGCTGTTTTTT.

This clone has just one count. This chain uses TRBV28 with TRBJ2-1, with D perhaps matching TRBD1 or TRBD2 (5 bases each). The germline V and J ends were trimmed by 3 bases and 6 bases, with 21 bases remaining between them. Germline CDR1 and CDR2: MDHEN and SYDVKM. The CDR3 sequence is 17 residues long. Written as DNA, the CDR3 is TGTGCCAGCAGTTTGGGGCTAGCCCTATTTCACGGCAATGAGCAGTTCTTC. Translating it yields CASSLGLALFHGNEQFF.

The table lists this clone with a count of one. The chain employs TRBV4-2 and TRBJ2-7; possibly TRBD2 for D (5 bases). This CDR3 is built from 13 residues. The V end was cut by 4 bases, the J end by 1 base, with 8 bases between. Germline V gene lookup returns CDR1 LGHNA and CDR2 YNFKEQ. The CDR3 nucleotides read TGTGCCAGCAGCCGAGGACTGTCCTACGAGCAGTACTTC. It encodes CASSRGLSYEQYF.

The chain employs TRBV28 and TRBJ2-6, with 7 bases that match TRBD2. The CDR3 consists of 17 residues. The V segment lost 3 bases and the J segment 1 base; nucleotides outside the gene matches: 6. Per germline, CDR1 MDHEN and CDR2 SYDVKM. The CDR3 spells CASSLGGFGSGANVLTF. CDR3 DNA sequence: TGTGCCAGCAGTTTGGGAGGGTTCGGGTCTGGGGCCAACGTCCTGACTTTC.

The rearrangement joins TRBV18 to TRBJ1-3; D perhaps matches TRBD1 (5 bases). The CDR3 is 15 residues long. The germline gives CDR1 KGHSH, CDR2 LQKENI. Trimming left V 2 bases short and J 2 bases short, with 10 bases between. The CDR3 sequence: CASSPAGTPGNTIYF. Here the CDR3 DNA reads TGTGCCAGCTCACCAGCGGGGACCCCTGGAAACACCATATATTTT.

The genes are TRBV12-5 and TRBJ1-5; TRBD1 is a possible D gene (5 bases). Trimming left V 0 bases short and J 3 bases short, with 33 bases between. CDR1 LGHNT and CDR2 FRNRAP come from the germline V gene. The CDR3 consists of 23 residues. This CDR3 reads CASGLVPSRWGDPLAQSNQPQHF. The CDR3 coding sequence is TGTGCTAGTGGTTTGGTACCCTCCCGTTGGGGGGACCCGCTCGCGCAATCCAATCAGCCCCAGCATTTT.

The V gene is TRBV5-5, the J gene TRBJ2-2, with 7 bases fitting TRBD2. V shed 0 bases and J 3 bases; nucleotides not matched to a gene: 5. This CDR3 has 16 amino acids. The germline gives CDR1 SGHKS, CDR2 YYEKEE (reference sequence). The CDR3 loop is CASSLAAGVDTGELFF. The DNA for the CDR3 is TGTGCCAGCAGCTTGGCGGCGGGAGTAGACACCGGGGAGCTGTTTTTT. Full variable domain (remainder filled in from reference TRBV5-5 and TRBJ2-2): DAGVTQSPTHLIKTRGQQVTLRCSPISGHKSVSWYQQVLGQGPQFIFQYYEKEERGRGNFPDRFSARQFPNYSSELNVNALLLGDSALYLCASSLAAGVDTGELFFGEGSRLTVL.

The gene calls are TRBV28 and TRBJ2-7; 7 nucleotides match TRBD1. CDR1 is MDHEN, CDR2 SYDVKM, per germline. The CDR3 sequence is 11 residues long. With V trimmed by 7 bases and J by 5 bases, 2 bases remained unmatched. CDR3 protein: CASTDRHEQYF. The CDR3 DNA sequence: TGTGCCAGCACGGACAGGCACGAGCAGTACTTC.

In this sample, this clone turned up a few times. This rearrangement joins TRBV7-9 to TRBJ2-5, with D hard to call. The CDR3 consists of 12 residues. The germline CDR1 and CDR2 sequences are SEHNR and FQNEAQ (reference sequence). V was cut by 2 bases and J by 5 bases, with 6 bases left in between. CDR3 loop: CASSLIEETQYF. In DNA, the CDR3 is TGTGCCAGCAGCTTAATCGAGGAGACCCAGTACTTC.

This clone was recorded a few times. The J gene is TRBJ2-3, the V gene TRBV7-2; 7 bases match TRBD2. After removal of 4 bases from V and 6 bases from J, the junction contained 10 bases not matched to a gene. Germline V CDR1 and CDR2: SGHTA, FQGNSA. CDR3 length: 15 amino acids. CDR3 sequence (DNA): TGTGCCAGCAGCTGGGAGAGCGGGGAGGGGGATACGCAGTATTTT. It translates to CASSWESGEGDTQYF.

The J gene is TRBJ2-7, the V gene TRBV28, with D perhaps matching TRBD1 or TRBD2 (5 bases each). The CDR3 has 13 amino acids. Deletions cut 8 bases from V and 0 bases from J, with 11 bases between. Per germline, CDR1 MDHEN and CDR2 SYDVKM. The CDR3 DNA reads as TGTGCCAGCCGGGGACGGCTCTCCTACGAGCAGTACTTC. Amino acid sequence: CASRGRLSYEQYF.

The rearrangement uses TRBV5-1 and TRBJ1-2, with a weak D call TRBD1 (5 bases). The germline V gene encodes CDR1 SGHRS and CDR2 YFSETQ. Trimming removed 0 bases at V and 7 bases at J, with 10 bases between. This CDR3 is 13 amino acids long. The CDR3 loop reads CASSLEGNAGYTF. The DNA for the CDR3 is TGCGCCAGCAGCTTGGAGGGGAACGCTGGCTACACCTTC.

V is TRBV19 and J is TRBJ2-7; D is unresolved. The CDR3 loop spans 17 amino acids. Trimming stripped 1 base from V and 0 bases from J, with 16 bases between. Germline CDR1 and CDR2: LNHDA and SQIVND (reference sequence). The DNA for the CDR3 is TGTGCCAGTAGTATAGGTGGTTTTTATGGCGGCTCCTACGAGCAGTACTTC. This sequence encodes CASSIGGFYGGSYEQYF. The full variable domain, rest sourced from reference TRBV19 and TRBJ2-7, is DGGITQSPKYLFRKEGQNVTLSCEQNLNHDAMYWYRQDPGQGLRLIYYSQIVNDFQKGDIAEGYSVSREKKESFPLTVTSAQKNPTAFYLCASSIGGFYGGSYEQYFGPGTRLTVT.

The DNA for the CDR3 is TGTGCCAGCAGCGTAGCTACGTCGGATCCGCGGGGTGGCTACACCTTC. This translates into CASSVATSDPRGGYTF. The chain combines TRBV9 with TRBJ1-2; unclear D gene. Looked up from germline, CDR1 is SGDLS and CDR2 is YYNGEE. The CDR3 is made up of 16 amino acids. The ends were cut back, 0 bases at V and 7 bases at J, with 19 bases in the middle. The whole variable domain, remainder taken from reference TRBV9 and TRBJ1-2, is DSGVTQTPKHLITATGQRVTLRCSPRSGDLSVYWYQQSLDQGLQFLIQYYNGEERAKGNILERFSAQQFPDLHSELNLSSLELGDSALYFCASSVATSDPRGGYTFGSGTRLTVV.

This clone showed up just once. J is TRBJ2-7 and V is TRBV19, with D perhaps matching TRBD1 (6 bases). Germline CDR1 is LNHDA and CDR2 is SQIVND (reference sequence). V was pared by 0 bases and J by 3 bases, with 9 bases between. CDR3 length equals 14 residues. CDR3 coding DNA: TGTGCCAGTAGTATAGAACCGGACAGCTACGAGCAGTACTTC. This gives the protein CASSIEPDSYEQYF.